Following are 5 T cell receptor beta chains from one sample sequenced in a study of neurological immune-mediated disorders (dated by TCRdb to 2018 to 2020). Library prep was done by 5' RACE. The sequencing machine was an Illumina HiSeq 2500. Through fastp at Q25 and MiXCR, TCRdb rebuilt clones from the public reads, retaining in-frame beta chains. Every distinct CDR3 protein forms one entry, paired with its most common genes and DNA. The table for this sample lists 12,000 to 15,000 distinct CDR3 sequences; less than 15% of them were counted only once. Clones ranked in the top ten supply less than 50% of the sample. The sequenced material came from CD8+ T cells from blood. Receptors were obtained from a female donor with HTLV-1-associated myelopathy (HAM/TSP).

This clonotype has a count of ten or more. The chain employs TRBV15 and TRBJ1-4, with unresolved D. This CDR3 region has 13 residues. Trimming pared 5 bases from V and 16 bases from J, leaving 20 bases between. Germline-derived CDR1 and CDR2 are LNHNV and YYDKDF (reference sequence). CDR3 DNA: TGTGCCACCAGCGCGGCGGAGGAGTTCGTACCGTTTTTT. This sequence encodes CATSAAEEFVPFF.

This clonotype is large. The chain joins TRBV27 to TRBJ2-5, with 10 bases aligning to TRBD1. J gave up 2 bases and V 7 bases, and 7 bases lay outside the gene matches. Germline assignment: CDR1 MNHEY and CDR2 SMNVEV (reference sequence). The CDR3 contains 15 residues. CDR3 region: CASTPGQGYQETQYF. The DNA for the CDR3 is TGTGCCAGCACCCCGGGACAGGGGTATCAAGAGACCCAGTACTTC.

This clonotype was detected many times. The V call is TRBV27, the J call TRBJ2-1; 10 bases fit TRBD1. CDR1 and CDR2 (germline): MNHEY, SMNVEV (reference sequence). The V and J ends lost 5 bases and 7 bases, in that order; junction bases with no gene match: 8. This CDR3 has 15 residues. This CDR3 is CASSGIGTGANEQFF. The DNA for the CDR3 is TGTGCCAGCAGTGGAATAGGGACAGGGGCGAATGAGCAGTTCTTC.

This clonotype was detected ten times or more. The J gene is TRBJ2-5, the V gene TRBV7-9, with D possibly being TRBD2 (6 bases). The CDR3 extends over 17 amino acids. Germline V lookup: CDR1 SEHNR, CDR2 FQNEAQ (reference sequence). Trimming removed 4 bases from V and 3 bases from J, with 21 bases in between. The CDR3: CASSYSGGADLKETQYF. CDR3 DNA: TGTGCCAGCAGCTACTCCGGGGGAGCGGATTTAAAAGAGACCCAGTACTTC.

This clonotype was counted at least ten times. This CDR3 reads CASSETDSNQPQHF. The CDR3 DNA reads as TGCGCCAGCAGCGAGACAGATAGCAATCAGCCCCAGCATTTT. V gene TRBV4-1 combines with J gene TRBJ1-5, with D perhaps TRBD1 (5 bases). This CDR3 spans 14 amino acids. The V gene lost 5 bases and the J gene lost 0 bases, with 8 bases spanning the gap. Germline V gene sequence: CDR1 MGHRA, CDR2 YSYEKL.